The 29 T cell receptor beta chains in this list originate from one sample, sequenced in a study of T and B cells in COVID-19 patients. Multiplex PCR with BIOMED2 TRB-A/B primer pools amplified TRB rearrangements. Each CDR3 protein gets one entry after TCRdb re-called the multiplex PCR reads with MiXCR. Found here are fewer than 15,000 distinct CDR3 sequences, around 25% of them singletons; the top ten hold around 4%. Each TRB amplification used about 220-500 ng of genomic DNA from blood. Sample: blood. These receptors came from a human donor who had recovered from COVID-19.

This clonotype is judged medium-sized (0.01 to 0.1%). The V call is TRBV27, the J call TRBJ2-7; 8 nucleotides agree with TRBD1. This CDR3 has 15 amino acids. Germline-derived CDR1 and CDR2 are MNHEY and SMNVEV (reference sequence). V was pared by 2 bases and J by 3 bases, with 6 bases of the junction left unmatched. CDR3 in amino acids: CASSLTPDRVYEQYF. Here the CDR3 DNA reads TGTGCCAGCAGTTTAACACCGGACAGGGTCTACGAGCAGTACTTC.

A word on this clonotype: This may be a read error: a much more frequent sequence differs by one nucleotide. V is TRBV12-3 or TRBV12-4 and J is TRBJ1-3, with D unclear. CDR3 length: 13 amino acids. The CDR3 loop is CTSSFAGGNTIYF. Here the CDR3 DNA reads TGTACCAGCAGTTTCGCCGGTGGAAACACCATATATTTT.

This clonotype was counted many times. This chain links TRBV7-6 with TRBJ1-4; 7 nucleotides line up with TRBD1. Trimming at V came to 5 bases and at J to 3 bases, leaving 9 bases not matched to a gene. This CDR3 is built from 16 residues. Germline values: CDR1 SGHVS, CDR2 FNYEAQ. CDR3 residues: CASSPRTGSSNEKLFF. CDR3 DNA: TGTGCCAGCAGCCCTAGGACAGGTTCATCTAATGAAAAACTGTTTTTT. Variable domain in full (rest from reference TRBV7-6 and TRBJ1-4): GAGVSQSPRYKVTKRGQDVALRCDPISGHVSLYWYRQALGQGPEFLTYFNYEAQQDKSGLPNDRFSAERPEGSISTLTIQRTEQRDSAMYRCASSPRTGSSNEKLFFGSGTQLSVL.

The rearrangement joins TRBV7-2 to TRBJ2-3, with D uncertain. V lost 2 bases to trimming and J lost 7 bases, with 4 bases between them. The germline gives CDR1 SGHTA, CDR2 FQGNSA. The CDR3 extends over 11 amino acids. The CDR3 DNA is TGTGCCAGCAGCTTATCAAATACGCAGTATTTT. Amino acid sequence: CASSLSNTQYF.

Many counts were recorded for this clonotype. The chain joins TRBV27 to TRBJ2-5, with no clear D. Germline loops: CDR1 MNHEY, CDR2 SMNVEV (reference sequence). V shed 9 bases and J shed 2 bases, with 16 bases lying between them. CDR3 length: 14 amino acids. CDR3 nucleotides: TGTGCCAGAAGAGCCAGCTCCACACAAGAGACCCAGTACTTC. This gives the protein CARRASSTQETQYF.

This clonotype has more than one count but fewer than ten. The rearrangement joins TRBV7-6 to TRBJ2-7; tentatively, D is TRBD2 (6 bases). CDR1 is SGHVS and CDR2 is FNYEAQ in the germline V gene. The CDR3 extends over 14 amino acids. Trimming left V 3 bases short and J 1 base short, with 10 bases between. The CDR3 DNA reads as TGTGCCAGCAGCTTGCTAGCGCGATCCTACGAGCAGTACTTC. This gives the protein CASSLLARSYEQYF.

The chain recombines TRBV19 with TRBJ2-7, with TRBD1 matching 12 bases. CDR3 length: 17 residues. Germline-derived CDR1 and CDR2 are LNHDA and SQIVND (reference sequence). The V segment lost 6 bases and the J segment 3 bases; nucleotides outside the gene matches: 12. The CDR3 bases are TGTGCCAGTAGCTCCGGGACAGGGGGCATCGGGGTCTACGAGCAGTACTTC. Protein product: CASSSGTGGIGVYEQYF.

Relative to its sample, this clonotype is medium-sized. J is TRBJ2-3 and V is TRBV19; 14 bases are a match to TRBD2. J lost 0 bases, V lost 10 bases, and 9 bases had no gene match. The CDR3 has 17 amino acids. Germline V gives CDR1 LNHDA, CDR2 SQIVND (reference sequence). The CDR3 region has the DNA TGTGCCACCCCGGGGACTAGCGGGGGCCTTAGCACAGATACGCAGTATTTT. It translates to CATPGTSGGLSTDTQYF.

This clonotype has at least ten counts. V usage is TRBV12-3 or TRBV12-4 and J usage is TRBJ2-3; 13 positions agree with TRBD2. There are 17 residues in the CDR3. Trimming cost V 7 bases and J 4 bases; bases outside gene matches: 11. This chain's CDR3 is CASTELGLAGAADTQYF. CDR3 DNA: TGTGCCAGCACCGAACTTGGACTAGCGGGGGCGGCAGATACGCAGTATTTT.

This clonotype is labeled medium-sized (0.01 to 0.1%). V is TRBV5-5 and J is TRBJ2-1; weak D call: TRBD2 (6 bases). Deletions cut 2 bases from V and 7 bases from J, with 10 bases between. Germline assignment: CDR1 SGHKS and CDR2 YYEKEE (reference sequence). The CDR3 contains 13 residues. CDR3 protein: CASSFGGLNEQFF. The CDR3 region has the DNA TGTGCCAGCAGCTTTGGGGGGTTGAATGAGCAGTTCTTC.

CDR3 in DNA: TGTGCCACCAGTGACGCCCTTTCGAGTGAAGCTTTCTTT. The encoded protein is CATSDALSSEAFF. The chain has TRBV24-1 and TRBJ1-1; D call uncertain. Germline values: CDR1 KGHDR, CDR2 SFDVKD. This CDR3 contains 13 residues. The V end lost 4 bases, the J end lost 7 bases, and 12 bases lay between the germline ends.

The sample holds many counts of this clonotype. V and J are TRBV5-5 and TRBJ2-3, with 12 positions matching TRBD1. The CDR3 has 18 amino acids. Germline assignment: CDR1 SGHKS and CDR2 YYEKEE (reference sequence). J was trimmed by 7 bases and V by 2 bases; bases with no gene match: 14. The CDR3 DNA is TGTGCCAGCAGCTTAAATTTACAGGGACAGGGGGCGCAGAATACGCAGTATTTT. Translating gives CASSLNLQGQGAQNTQYF.

At least ten counts were recorded for this clonotype. CDR3 residues: CASSCYLFWAGEEQYF. The CDR3 region has the DNA TGTGCCAGCAGTTGCTATCTCTTTTGGGCAGGGGAGGAGCAGTACTTC. The J gene is TRBJ2-7, the V gene TRBV27; TRBD1 might be the D (6 bases). This CDR3 has 16 residues. Germline V gives CDR1 MNHEY, CDR2 SMNVEV (reference sequence). The V gene lost 4 bases and the J gene lost 7 bases, with 23 bases spanning the gap.

This clonotype has a handful of counts. This chain connects TRBV11-2 to TRBJ2-3; no reliable D call. V lost 5 bases and J 8 bases, leaving 14 bases between the germline ends. CDR1 SGHAT and CDR2 FQNNGV come from the germline V gene. The CDR3 is 13 residues long. The CDR3 is CASSPRPSVTQYF. CDR3 sequence (DNA): TGTGCCAGCAGCCCGCGACCGTCGGTTACGCAGTATTTT.

CDR3 amino acids: CSARRDAGVTEAFF. The CDR3 nucleotides read TGCAGTGCTAGAAGGGACGCCGGGGTCACTGAAGCTTTCTTT. J is TRBJ1-1 and V is TRBV20-1; the D gene is possibly TRBD1 (5 bases). The germline V gene encodes CDR1 DFQATT and CDR2 SNEGSKA (reference sequence). The CDR3 spans 14 residues. The ends were cut back, 2 bases at V and 4 bases at J, with 14 bases in the middle.

The chain recombines TRBV5-7 with TRBJ2-7, with D possibly matching TRBD2 (5 bases). TRBV5-7 is reported as an ORF; its role is uncertain. With 2 bases removed from V and 2 bases from J, the gap between germline ends came to 8 bases. The CDR3 spans 13 residues. The CDR3 loop is CASSFPGTYEQYF. CDR3 coding DNA: TGTGCCAGCAGCTTCCCGGGAACCTACGAGCAGTACTTC.

This clonotype was counted ten times or more. The chain has TRBV7-9 and TRBJ2-2; a possible D gene is TRBD2 (6 bases). CDR1 and CDR2 (germline): SEHNR, FQNEAQ (reference sequence). CDR3 length: 14 residues. V dropped 3 bases and J dropped 2 bases, with 7 bases sitting between them. CDR3 nucleotide sequence: TGTGCCAGCAGCTTGGGGGGAAACACCGGGGAGCTGTTTTTT. Amino acid sequence: CASSLGGNTGELFF.

The chain links TRBV7-9 to TRBJ1-2; D gene unclear. V lost 1 base to trimming and J lost 5 bases, with 11 bases between them. The CDR3 contains 14 residues. Germline V gives CDR1 SEHNR, CDR2 FQNEAQ (reference sequence). The CDR3, as DNA: TGTGCCAGCAGCTTAGTAGACGAATTGTATGGCTACACCTTC. Translating it yields CASSLVDELYGYTF.

The V gene is TRBV29-1, the J gene TRBJ2-7; 9 bases are a match to TRBD1. CDR1 is SQVTM, CDR2 ANQGSEA, per germline. The CDR3 runs 13 residues. Trimming at V came to 6 bases and at J to 1 base, leaving 4 bases not matched to a gene. This CDR3 reads CSVTGTGSYEQYF. As DNA, the CDR3 is TGCAGCGTGACCGGGACAGGGTCCTACGAGCAGTACTTC.

The chain carries TRBV11-2 and TRBJ2-5; TRBD1 might be the D (6 bases). The V end lost 6 bases, the J end lost 5 bases, and 16 bases lay between the germline ends. Germline CDR1 reads SGHAT; CDR2 reads FQNNGV. The CDR3 runs 14 residues. Here the CDR3 DNA reads TGTGCCAGCAGTCAAGGCAGGGGCCGGGAGACCCAGTACTTC. Amino acid sequence: CASSQGRGRETQYF.

The chain combines TRBV29-1 with TRBJ2-1; D possibly corresponds to TRBD2 (6 bases). With 1 base removed from V and 2 bases from J, the gap between germline ends came to 12 bases. The CDR3 length is 15 residues. The germline CDR1 and CDR2 sequences are SQVTM and ANQGSEA. The CDR3 sequence: CSVEVWDSAYNEQFF. The CDR3 DNA reads as TGCAGCGTTGAAGTGTGGGACTCGGCCTACAATGAGCAGTTCTTC.

Within the sample, this clonotype is medium-sized. The DNA for the CDR3 is TGCAGCGCCGAGAACCAAGAGACCCAGTACTTC. Protein product: CSAENQETQYF. The chain links TRBV29-1 to TRBJ2-5; D is unclear. The germline V and J ends were trimmed by 7 bases and 0 bases, with 6 bases remaining between them. Germline V lookup: CDR1 SQVTM, CDR2 ANQGSEA. CDR3 length equals 11 residues.

This clonotype turned up a few times. This sequence joins TRBV6-5 and TRBJ2-7; 14 bases fit TRBD2. V trimming: 7 bases; J trimming: 1 base; junction bases outside the gene matches: 18. Germline V gives CDR1 MNHEY, CDR2 SVGAGI. This CDR3 comprises 20 residues. The CDR3 coding sequence is TGTGCCAGCACGGCGGACTACACGGGACTAGCGGGAGTAATTTCCTACGAGCAGTACTTC. Translating gives CASTADYTGLAGVISYEQYF.

This clonotype counts as medium-sized (0.01 to 0.1%). The rearrangement links TRBV19 to TRBJ2-6; perhaps D is TRBD1 or TRBD2 (5 bases each). This CDR3 has 17 amino acids. Germline V gene data show CDR1 as LNHDA and CDR2 as SQIVND (reference sequence). Trimming removed 11 bases from V and 1 base from J, with 21 bases in between. CDR3 sequence reads: CAASAWGSSSGANVLTF. The CDR3 DNA reads TGTGCCGCCTCGGCCTGGGGGTCTTCGTCTGGGGCCAACGTCCTGACTTTC.

The chain uses TRBV29-1 and TRBJ2-1; the match to TRBD1 covers 9 bases. The CDR3 runs 13 residues. Germline trimming cut 6 bases from V and 8 bases from J; bases unmatched to any gene: 8. Per germline, CDR1 SQVTM and CDR2 ANQGSEA. The CDR3, as DNA: TGCAGCGTGTCGGGACAGGGTGGCGATGAGCAGTTCTTC. It is translated as CSVSGQGGDEQFF.

The sample holds many counts of this clonotype. The chain links TRBV6-5 to TRBJ1-2; 8 bases are a match to TRBD1. Trimming removed 0 bases from V and 7 bases from J; junction bases left unmatched: 7. Per the germline V gene, CDR1 is MNHEY and CDR2 is SVGAGI. The CDR3 contains 15 residues. The CDR3 loop reads CASSYSGQGGSGYTF. The DNA for the CDR3 is TGTGCCAGCAGTTACTCAGGACAGGGAGGATCTGGCTACACCTTC.

This clonotype ranks as medium-sized. The rearrangement joins TRBV6-1 to TRBJ2-7; 7 bases agree with TRBD2. V was clipped by 4 bases and J by 2 bases; unmatched bases: 11. The CDR3 is 16 residues long. Per germline, CDR1 MNHNS and CDR2 SASEGT. CDR3 residues: CASSARLAGPTYEQYF. Written as DNA, the CDR3 is TGTGCCAGCAGTGCGCGACTAGCAGGCCCTACCTACGAGCAGTACTTC.

By share of the sample, this clonotype is medium-sized. The chain employs TRBV6-5 and TRBJ1-6; weak D call: TRBD1 (6 bases). This CDR3 comprises 16 residues. V lost 5 bases to trimming and J lost 7 bases, with 18 bases between them. Per germline, CDR1 MNHEY and CDR2 SVGAGI. The CDR3 DNA is TGTGCCAGCAGTCCGGTAACAGGGATCGGGAATTCACCCCTCCACTTT. Amino acid sequence: CASSPVTGIGNSPLHF.

This clonotype was picked up many times. The V gene is TRBV30, the J gene TRBJ1-1; no clear D gene. Germline lookup yields CDR1 GTSNPN and CDR2 SVGIG (reference sequence). V was pared by 0 bases and J by 12 bases, with 11 bases between. The CDR3 sequence is 11 residues long. In DNA form, the CDR3 reads TGTGCCTGGAGTGTATGGTTTCAACCTTTCTTT. This gives the protein CAWSVWFQPFF.